This T cell receptor beta chain derives from a study of glioma-infiltrating T cells after dendritic cell vaccination. Whole-study results and caveats: Higher TCR clonality did not directly relate to longer survival.

Data came from immunoSEQ multiplex PCR; TCRdb stores just in-frame clones and leaves some out. Among tens of thousands of clones listed, 82% were seen once. In germline, CDR1 is KGHSH, CDR2 LQKENI. This CDR3 spans 16 amino acids. V lost 1 base to trimming and J lost 6 bases, with 18 bases between them. As concerns this clone: Antigen specificity is unknown.

The material was blood, obtained before dendritic cell vaccination. The chain combines TRBV18 with TRBJ1-2; D uncertain. The origin of this receptor is a human donor with glioblastoma. CDR3 in amino acids: CASSPLASPSNNGYTF. The CDR3 bases are TGTGCCAGCTCACCACTTGCGTCCCCCTCTAATAATGGCTACACCTTC. Supplemented by reference TRBV18 and TRBJ1-2, the full variable domain reads NAGVMQNPRHLVRRRGQEARLRCSPMKGHSHVYWYRQLPEEGLKFMVYLQKENIIDESGMPKERFSAEFPKEGPSILRIQQVVRGDSAAYFCASSPLASPSNNGYTFGSGTRLTVV.